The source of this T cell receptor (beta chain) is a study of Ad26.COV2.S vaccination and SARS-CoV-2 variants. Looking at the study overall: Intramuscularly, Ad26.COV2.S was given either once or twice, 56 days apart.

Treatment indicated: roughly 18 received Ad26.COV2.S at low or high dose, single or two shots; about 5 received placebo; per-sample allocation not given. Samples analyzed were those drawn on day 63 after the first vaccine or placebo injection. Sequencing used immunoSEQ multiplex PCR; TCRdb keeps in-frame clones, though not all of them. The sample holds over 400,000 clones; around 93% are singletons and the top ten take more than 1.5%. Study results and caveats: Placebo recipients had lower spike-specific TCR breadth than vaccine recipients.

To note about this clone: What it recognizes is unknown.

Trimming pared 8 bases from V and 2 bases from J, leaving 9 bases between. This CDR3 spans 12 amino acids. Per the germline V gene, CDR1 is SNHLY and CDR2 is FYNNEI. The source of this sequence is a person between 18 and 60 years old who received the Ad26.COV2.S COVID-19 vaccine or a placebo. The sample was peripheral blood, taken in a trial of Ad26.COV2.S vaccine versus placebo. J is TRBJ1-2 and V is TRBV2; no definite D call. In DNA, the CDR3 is TGTGCCAGCCTTCGCCGGAACTATGGCTACACCTTC. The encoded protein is CASLRRNYGYTF.